This entry lists 17 T cell receptor beta chains sequenced from one sample in a study of blood T cell repertoires in COVID-19. Method: immunoSEQ multiplex PCR; TCRdb's copy keeps in-frame clones and lacks some. This sample carries about 210,000 clones, about 90% of them seen once, and the ten largest clones take 1% to 1.5%. Sample: peripheral blood. The receptor set was obtained from a man younger than 45 with acute or convalescent COVID-19.

The chain links TRBV2 to TRBJ2-5, with 10 bases matching TRBD1. Germline loops: CDR1 SNHLY, CDR2 FYNNEI. Trimming removed 4 bases from V and 5 bases from J; junction bases left unmatched: 7. CDR3 length: 15 amino acids. The CDR3 spells CASSGQGAFGETQYF. In DNA form, the CDR3 reads TGTGCCAGCAGTGGACAGGGGGCTTTCGGGGAGACCCAGTACTTC.

This chain connects TRBV5-1 to TRBJ2-1; D perhaps matches TRBD2 (5 bases). Germline V gene sequence: CDR1 SGHRS, CDR2 YFSETQ. The CDR3 is 11 amino acids. V was shortened by 4 bases and J by 7 bases, with 6 bases between the two germline ends. The CDR3: CASSDYNEQFF. CDR3 sequence (DNA): TGCGCCAGCAGCGACTATAATGAGCAGTTCTTC.

V gene TRBV19 combines with J gene TRBJ1-1; D might be TRBD1 (5 bases). The CDR3 extends over 16 amino acids. CDR1 and CDR2 from the germline V gene are LNHDA and SQIVND (reference sequence). Trimming removed 5 bases from V and 2 bases from J, with 18 bases in between. CDR3: CASSPQGGRGNTEAFF. CDR3 nucleotides: TGTGCCAGTAGTCCCCAGGGAGGGAGGGGAAACACTGAAGCTTTCTTT.

The CDR3, as DNA: TGTGCCAGCAGTTTGGGGACTAGAGAGGTCGGGGAGCTGTTTTTT. Encoded protein: CASSLGTREVGELFF. The chain carries TRBV28 and TRBJ2-2; 8 bases map to TRBD2. Germline V gives CDR1 MDHEN, CDR2 SYDVKM. This CDR3 has 15 residues. V gave up 3 bases and J gave up 7 bases; unmatched junction bases: 7.

The rearrangement joins TRBV6-4 to TRBJ1-2, with TRBD1 matching over 7 bases. CDR1 is MRHNA, CDR2 SNTAGT, per germline. The CDR3 loop spans 14 amino acids. With 4 bases clipped from V and 6 bases from J, the junction kept 8 bases outside the gene matches. CDR3 sequence reads: CASSGTGTRHGYTF. In DNA, the CDR3 is TGTGCCAGCAGTGGGACAGGCACGCGTCATGGCTACACCTTC.

The chain is built from TRBV2 and TRBJ1-1; 11 bases are shared with TRBD1. The CDR3 is made up of 15 amino acids. CDR1 and CDR2 from the germline V gene are SNHLY and FYNNEI. Germline trimming cut 6 bases from V and 1 base from J; bases unmatched to any gene: 4. DNA for the CDR3: TGTGCCAGCAGCCGGGACAGGGGGGGGAACACTGAAGCTTTCTTT. Its translation: CASSRDRGGNTEAFF.

The V call is TRBV6-5, the J call TRBJ2-7, with TRBD1 matching over 10 bases. The length of the CDR3 is 13 residues. Germline assignment: CDR1 MNHEY and CDR2 SVGAGI. J gave up 4 bases and V 8 bases, and 5 bases lay outside the gene matches. In DNA, the CDR3 is TGTGCCAGCGCCGGACAGGGGGGGTACGAGCAGTACTTC. This codes for CASAGQGGYEQYF.

The chain carries TRBV2 and TRBJ1-2; maybe TRBD1 (5 bases). Germline values: CDR1 SNHLY, CDR2 FYNNEI. The CDR3 sequence is 15 residues long. The germline V and J ends were trimmed by 3 bases and 0 bases, with 11 bases remaining between them. The CDR3 protein is CASSDRRATNYGYTF. CDR3 nucleotide sequence: TGTGCCAGCAGTGACCGCAGGGCCACTAACTATGGCTACACCTTC.

Turning to this clone: The identical CDR3 is also encoded by other nucleotide sequences in the sample. V is TRBV4-1 and J is TRBJ1-1; the match to TRBD1 covers 7 bases. In germline, CDR1 is MGHRA, CDR2 YSYEKL. The CDR3 runs to 14 residues. The junction had 2 bases not matched to a gene; V was cut back by 3 bases and J by 1 base. The CDR3 DNA is TGCGCCAGCAGCCAGAACAGGGGGAACACTGAAGCTTTCTTT. This sequence encodes CASSQNRGNTEAFF.

This chain connects TRBV27 to TRBJ1-1, with D possibly TRBD1 on 5 matching bases. CDR1 and CDR2 (germline): MNHEY, SMNVEV (reference sequence). The V end lost 8 bases, the J end lost 1 base, and 11 bases lay between the germline ends. The CDR3 spans 13 residues. CDR3 bases: TGTGCCAGCTGCAACAGGAAGAACACTGAAGCTTTCTTT. It encodes CASCNRKNTEAFF.

A few counts support this clone. J is TRBJ1-2 and V is TRBV5-4; D gene ambiguous. V was cut by 1 base and J by 6 bases, with 7 bases left in between. Looked up from germline, CDR1 is SGHNT and CDR2 is YYREEE (reference sequence). The CDR3 loop spans 12 amino acids. The CDR3 DNA reads TGTGCCAGCAGCTTGTACGGAGATGGCTACACCTTC. This gives the protein CASSLYGDGYTF. Full variable domain (remainder filled in from reference TRBV5-4 and TRBJ1-2): ETGVTQSPTHLIKTRGQQVTLRCSSQSGHNTVSWYQQALGQGPQFIFQYYREEENGRGNFPPRFSGLQFPNYSSELNVNALELDDSALYLCASSLYGDGYTFGSGTRLTVV.

The V gene is TRBV6-5, the J gene TRBJ2-1, with TRBD2 matching 13 bases. V dropped 3 bases and J dropped 8; count of bases not matched to a gene: 7. The CDR3 sequence is 16 residues long. The germline V gene has CDR1 MNHEY and CDR2 SVGAGI. The CDR3 DNA reads TGTGCCAGCAGTTATGCGGGACTAGCGGGAAGGGATGAGCAGTTCTTC. Protein: CASSYAGLAGRDEQFF.

For this clone: One end of the junction does not line up with germline, which may come from a read error. V usage is TRBV27 and J usage is TRBJ1-5, with 8 bases identical to TRBD1. CDR3 length: 14 residues. Germline-derived CDR1 and CDR2 are MNHEY and SMNVEV (reference sequence). The CDR3 protein is CASSLGGTGQPQHF. Written as DNA, the CDR3 is TGTGCCAGTAGTTTAGGGGGGACAGGCCAGCCCCAGCATTTT.

The chain has TRBV11-2 and TRBJ2-5; TRBD2 agrees at 10 bases. This CDR3 has 15 amino acids. V dropped 6 bases and J dropped 5; count of bases not matched to a gene: 9. Per the germline V gene, CDR1 is SGHAT and CDR2 is FQNNGV. CDR3 in DNA: TGTGCCAGCAGTGACGGACTAGCGGTGGCTGAGACCCAGTACTTC. Protein: CASSDGLAVAETQYF.

The genes are TRBV28 and TRBJ2-6; D is possibly TRBD1 (5 bases). The CDR3 is 14 residues long. Germline V gives CDR1 MDHEN, CDR2 SYDVKM. V was trimmed by 3 bases and J by 4 bases, leaving 7 bases between them. In DNA form, the CDR3 reads TGTGCCAGCAGTTTTCAGGGCGGGGCCAACGTCCTGACTTTC. This gives the protein CASSFQGGANVLTF.

The gene calls are TRBV18 and TRBJ2-3, with 13 bases aligning to TRBD2. The J segment lost 7 bases and the V segment lost 4 bases, leaving 5 bases of the junction unmatched. The germline V gene has CDR1 KGHSH and CDR2 LQKENI. The CDR3 has 15 residues. CDR3 coding DNA: TGTGCCAGCTCACTGCGACTAGCGGGGGGATATACGCAGTATTTT. This encodes CASSLRLAGGYTQYF.

The chain has TRBV28 and TRBJ2-1, with D possibly TRBD2 on 6 matching bases. This CDR3 has 19 residues. Germline V gives CDR1 MDHEN, CDR2 SYDVKM. V lost 3 bases and J 2 bases, leaving 23 bases between the germline ends. The DNA of the CDR3 is TGTGCCAGCAGTTTGAATTCACGCCCGACTAGTTCAACCTACAATGAGCAGTTCTTC. It codes for CASSLNSRPTSSTYNEQFF. The full variable domain, with the rest looked up from reference TRBV28 and TRBJ2-1, is DVKVTQSSRYLVKRTGEKVFLECVQDMDHENMFWYRQDPGLGLRLIYFSYDVKMKEKGDIPEGYSVSREKKERFSLILESASTNQTSMYLCASSLNSRPTSSTYNEQFFGPGTRLTVL.